Listed below are T cell receptor beta chains from one sample, sequenced in a study of shared clonotypes between healthy human individuals. Generated by immunoSEQ multiplex PCR, the TCRdb table keeps only in-frame clones and is missing some. There are 2 million to 3 million clones in the sample; approximately 93% occur only once, and around 0.4% lies in the top ten. Material: naive CD4+ T cells from PBMCs. Receptors were obtained from a man between 18 and 29 years old in good health. Some clones in this sample may be carry-over from other donors' samples. CDR3s include the opening cysteine and the closing phenylalanine or tryptophan. The D gene is left open where the match is weak. Size tells how often a clone was seen (once, few, many) or the class of an expanded clone, and some rows leave it out.

DNA	CDR3	J	D	size	V
TGTGCCAGCTCACTGGCACAGCATATCGTCTCTGGAAACACCATATATTTT	CASSLAQHIVSGNTIYF	TRBJ1-3	.	.	TRBV18
TGTGCCAGCAGCGGACCTGAAGGGGAGACCCAGTACTTC	CASSGPEGETQYF	TRBJ2-5	.	.	TRBV2
TGTGCCAGCAGAAGTACCGGATACAATGAGCAGTTCTTC	CASRSTGYNEQFF	TRBJ2-1	.	.	TRBV5-8
TGTGCCAGCAGCTTAGCGCGTGGGGGGAAAGATACGCAGTATTTT	CASSLARGGKDTQYF	TRBJ2-3	.	.	TRBV7-9
TGTGCCAGCAGGAGAGGACGAATGTCCGGGGAGCTGTTTTTT	CASRRGRMSGELFF	TRBJ2-2	.	.	TRBV5-8
TGTGCCAGCAGCCTAAGACAGCCTTCGAGGCGGGAGGGAACTAACACCGGGGAGCTGTTTTTT	CASSLRQPSRREGTNTGELFF	TRBJ2-2	TRBD2	.	TRBV7-3
TGTGCCAGCAGCTTCTTGGGCGGGAGGGGTAATGAGCAGTTCTTC	CASSFLGGRGNEQFF	TRBJ2-1	TRBD2	.	TRBV7-3
TGTGCCAGCAGTTTAACCGCCCGGGGCATAGGGGGAAACACCATATATTTT	CASSLTARGIGGNTIYF	TRBJ1-3	.	.	TRBV27
TGTGCCATCCGGGGCACAGATACGCAGTATTTT	CAIRGTDTQYF	TRBJ2-3	.	.	TRBV28
TGTGCCAGCAGCATCGGGACTAGCGGGAGAGCTACGCAGTATTTT	CASSIGTSGRATQYF	TRBJ2-3	TRBD2	.	TRBV7-3
TGTGCCAGTAGTAACCTCCGGGACTTGGGAACCAGAAGGTTCTTC	CASSNLRDLGTRRFF	TRBJ2-1	.	.	TRBV19
TGTGCCAGCAGTGAAGGGGATTCCCGCTACAATGAGCAGTTCTTC	CASSEGDSRYNEQFF	TRBJ2-1	.	.	TRBV6-1
TGTGCCAGCAGCTTAAACGAAGGGAGGGCCGAGACCCAGTACTTC	CASSLNEGRAETQYF	TRBJ2-5	TRBD2	.	TRBV7-3
TGTGCCAGTAACCCCCTAGGGTGGATGAACACTGAAGCTTTCTTT	CASNPLGWMNTEAFF	TRBJ1-1	.	.	TRBV19
TGCAGCGTCCTCCCCCCGGGAGCCCTCTACTCCGGAACCCACGAGCAGTACTTC	CSVLPPGALYSGTHEQYF	TRBJ2-7	.	.	TRBV29-1
TGTGCCAGCAGCGTCCTAGCGGGATTAGCTGAGCAGTTCTTC	CASSVLAGLAEQFF	TRBJ2-1	TRBD2	.	TRBV9
TGTGCCAGCAGCCCGGCGACTACAGGGGGCTGGGAGACCCAGTACTTC	CASSPATTGGWETQYF	TRBJ2-5	TRBD1	.	TRBV5-5
TGCGCCAGCAGCAACCCGACTAGCTCGGGCTACAATGAGCAGTTCTTC	CASSNPTSSGYNEQFF	TRBJ2-1	TRBD2	.	TRBV5-1
TGTGCCAGCAGCTACGGGGGGGTCCATGAGAACTACGAGCAGTACTTC	CASSYGGVHENYEQYF	TRBJ2-7	TRBD2	.	TRBV7-2
TGTGCCAGCAGTAAGACAGTTAGCAATCAGCCCCAGCATTTT	CASSKTVSNQPQHF	TRBJ1-5	.	.	TRBV2
TGCGCCAGCAGCCTCGACAGCAATCAGCCCCAGCATTTT	CASSLDSNQPQHF	TRBJ1-5	.	few	TRBV10-1
TGTGCCAGCAGTGAAATGGGGGGGAGCTCCTACAATGAGCAGTTCTTC	CASSEMGGSSYNEQFF	TRBJ2-1	TRBD2	.	TRBV6-1
TGTGCCAGCAGCCCTGGGGGTAGCGGGAGTGGGACCGGGGAGCTGTTTTTT	CASSPGGSGSGTGELFF	TRBJ2-2	TRBD2	.	TRBV11-2
TGCAGCGTTGAAGCAGGGGATCTGTACATTCAGTACTTC	CSVEAGDLYIQYF	TRBJ2-4	.	.	TRBV29-1
TGCGCCAGTATCCTGGGCTACGAGCAGTACTTC	CASILGYEQYF	TRBJ2-7	.	.	TRBV4-1
TGTGCCAGCGGAACCCGGACAGGGAAAAACAATGAGCAGTTCTTC	CASGTRTGKNNEQFF	TRBJ2-1	TRBD1	.	TRBV2
TGTGCCAGCAGTTCCTACCGGGAAGCGGGGGACGGTTACAATGAGCAGTTCTTC	CASSSYREAGDGYNEQFF	TRBJ2-1	TRBD2	.	TRBV27
TGCGCCAGCAGCACAAGCGCGGGCTTCGCGAACACCGGGGAGCTGTTTTTT	CASSTSAGFANTGELFF	TRBJ2-2	.	.	TRBV5-1
TGCGCCAGCAGCAGCAAGGACACTCAAGGCAACTATGGCTACACCTTC	CASSSKDTQGNYGYTF	TRBJ1-2	.	.	TRBV5-1
TGTGCCAGCACGCCGCAGGGGAGCAATCAGCCCCAGCATTTT	CASTPQGSNQPQHF	TRBJ1-5	.	.	TRBV6-1
TGTGCCAGCTCACCACCGGGACAGGATTTCTATGGCTACACCTTC	CASSPPGQDFYGYTF	TRBJ1-2	TRBD1	.	TRBV18
TGTGCCAGCAGATTGGACGGGAACACTGAAGCTTTCTTT	CASRLDGNTEAFF	TRBJ1-1	.	.	TRBV2
TGTGCCAGCACAAAGACCCTAACCCGTAGCTACGAGCAGTACTTC	CASTKTLTRSYEQYF	TRBJ2-7	.	.	TRBV28
TGTGCCAGCAACCAGGGGACCAGCTCCTACGAGCAGTACTTC	CASNQGTSSYEQYF	TRBJ2-7	.	.	TRBV19
TGTGCCAGCAGTCTCTCTCGGGACAGGGGGGTGGACATTCAGTACTTC	CASSLSRDRGVDIQYF	TRBJ2-4	TRBD1	.	TRBV2
TGTGCCATCAGTGAGTTTGTGGCTCCCTACAATGAGCAGTTCTTC	CAISEFVAPYNEQFF	TRBJ2-1	.	.	TRBV10-3
TGTGCCTCCGAACGGGCGGCCCGGCGGGCTGAAGCTTTCTTT	CASERAARRAEAFF	TRBJ1-1	.	.	TRBV19
TGTGCCAGCAGTGCCCGGACAGGGGGCTCTGGAAACACCATATATTTT	CASSARTGGSGNTIYF	TRBJ1-3	TRBD1	.	TRBV28
TGTGCCAGCAGCCACACGGGGGGCGCTTATGGCTACACCTTC	CASSHTGGAYGYTF	TRBJ1-2	.	.	TRBV7-9
TGTGCCAGCAGTTTACCTAGCGGGGGGGCCTACGAGCAGTACTTC	CASSLPSGGAYEQYF	TRBJ2-7	TRBD2	.	TRBV28
TGCGCCAGCAGCTTGGTTGGGGGACAGGGGGCCACAGATACGCAGTATTTT	CASSLVGGQGATDTQYF	TRBJ2-3	TRBD1	.	TRBV5-1